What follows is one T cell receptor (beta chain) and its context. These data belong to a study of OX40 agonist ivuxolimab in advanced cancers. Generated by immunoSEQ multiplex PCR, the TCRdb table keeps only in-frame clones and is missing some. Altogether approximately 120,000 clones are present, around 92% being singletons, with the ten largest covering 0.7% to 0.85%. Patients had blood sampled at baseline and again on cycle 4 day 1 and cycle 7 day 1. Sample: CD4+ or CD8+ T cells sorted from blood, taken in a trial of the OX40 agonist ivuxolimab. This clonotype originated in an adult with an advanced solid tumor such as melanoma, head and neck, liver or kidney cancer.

The CDR3 spells CASSTTTGGWNTEAFF. CDR3 nucleotides: TGTGCCAGCAGTACCACGACAGGCGGTTGGAACACTGAAGCTTTCTTT. The chain employs TRBV28 and TRBJ1-1, with TRBD1 as a possible D gene (6 bases). From germline, CDR1 is MDHEN and CDR2 SYDVKM. The CDR3 length is 16 residues. Trimming stripped 5 bases from V and 1 base from J, with 17 bases between.